The 14 T cell receptor beta chains listed next were all sequenced from one sample in a study of response to subunit inactivated influenza vaccine. One entry per CDR3 protein, called by TCRdb with MiXCR from the RT-PCR reads. The sample has 150,000 to 200,000 distinct CDR3 sequences, about 12% seen once. These records were also assigned to another study, of T cells expressing NK-cell markers. As reported in that work: UMIs were included in TCR beta cDNA generated by 5'RACE template switching.

Sequenced material: CD8+ T cells sorted from PBMCs, taken roughly 12 days after vaccination. These receptor sequences come from a man aged 45 to 65 who received an inactivated influenza vaccine.

There are many counts of this clonotype. The J gene is TRBJ2-2, the V gene TRBV20-1; D gene ambiguous. The CDR3 extends over 14 amino acids. Germline V gene sequence: CDR1 DFQATT, CDR2 SNEGSKA (reference sequence). V was shortened by 5 bases and J by 5 bases, with 15 bases between the two germline ends. The CDR3, as DNA: TGCAGTGCTCCTCTCGCATCGGAGACCGGGGAGCTGTTTTTT. The encoded protein is CSAPLASETGELFF.

The chain carries TRBV12-3 or TRBV12-4 and TRBJ1-1, with D perhaps TRBD1 (5 bases). This CDR3 has 14 amino acids. V lost 6 bases, J lost 1 base, and 12 bases lay in between. CDR3 sequence: CASRLGTGNTEAFF. CDR3 nucleotide sequence: TGTGCCAGCAGACTAGGGACGGGGAACACTGAAGCTTTCTTT.

In its sample, this clonotype was seen many times. The chain links TRBV15 to TRBJ2-3; unclear D gene. The ends were cut back, 2 bases at V and 4 bases at J, with 4 bases in the middle. Germline CDR1 LNHNV, CDR2 YYDKDF (reference sequence). This CDR3 region has 12 residues. The CDR3 DNA reads TGTGCCACCAGCAGAACATCAGATACGCAGTATTTT. It codes for CATSRTSDTQYF.

This clonotype was counted at least ten times. The gene calls are TRBV15 and TRBJ2-1, with 7 nucleotides matching TRBD1. Germline V gene sequence: CDR1 LNHNV, CDR2 YYDKDF (reference sequence). The CDR3 has 14 residues. Unmatched junction bases numbered 4, after V lost 3 bases and J lost 5 bases. CDR3 bases: TGTGCCACCAGCAGCGACAGGGCTCACAATGAGCAGTTCTTC. It yields the protein CATSSDRAHNEQFF.

This clonotype was found many times. V usage is TRBV27 and J usage is TRBJ2-7; perhaps D is TRBD1 or TRBD2 (5 bases each). V lost 2 bases to trimming and J lost 3 bases, with 11 bases between them. This CDR3 has 14 amino acids. Germline V gene data show CDR1 as MNHEY and CDR2 as SMNVEV (reference sequence). This CDR3 is CASSLTGRFYEQYF. The CDR3 DNA follows: TGTGCCAGCAGTTTAACGGGACGGTTCTACGAGCAGTACTTC.

This clonotype was detected a few times. The chain combines TRBV5-6 with TRBJ2-7; maybe TRBD2 (5 bases). The CDR3 spans 14 residues. Germline V gives CDR1 SGHDT, CDR2 YYEEEE. V was trimmed by 0 bases and J by 3 bases, leaving 10 bases between them. The CDR3 here is CASSLGLKIYEQYF. The DNA for the CDR3 is TGTGCCAGCAGCTTGGGACTAAAGATCTACGAGCAGTACTTC. Filled out from reference TRBV5-6 and TRBJ2-7, the complete variable domain reads DAGVTQSPTHLIKTRGQQVTLRCSPKSGHDTVSWYQQALGQGPQFIFQYYEEEERQRGNFPDRFSGHQFPNYSSELNVNALLLGDSALYLCASSLGLKIYEQYFGPGTRLTVT.

The chain is built from TRBV27 and TRBJ2-3; 12 bases are shared with TRBD1. Germline trimming cut 5 bases from V and 3 bases from J; bases unmatched to any gene: 6. Germline loops: CDR1 MNHEY, CDR2 SMNVEV (reference sequence). There are 16 residues in the CDR3. The CDR3 sequence: CASSHRDRGRTDTQYF. DNA for the CDR3: TGTGCCAGCAGTCACCGGGACAGGGGGCGAACAGATACGCAGTATTTT.

Details on this clonotype: This CDR3 fails to terminate in the conserved phenylalanine or tryptophan, so it likely reflects a read error. The DNA is omitted, as the CDR3 cannot be located on it reliably, and the CDR3 follows TCRdb's listing. The chain couples TRBV7-9 to TRBJ1-1; TRBD1, the table's D call, lacks a check against the DNA. The CDR3 is 13 amino acids in total, end residues counted. Germline CDR1 reads SEHNR; CDR2 reads FQNEAQ (reference sequence). CDR3 sequence: CASSLEVAGPRLL.

This clonotype occurred once. The genes are TRBV28 and TRBJ2-5; no clear D. The CDR3 is 16 amino acids. The germline V gene encodes CDR1 MDHEN and CDR2 SYDVKM. The V end was cut by 6 bases, the J end by 1 base, with 18 bases between. In nucleotides, the CDR3 is TGTGCCAGCAGCCTACCCTATCTTGCGACCCAAGAGACCCAGTACTTC. This translates into CASSLPYLATQETQYF.

The chain uses TRBV10-3 and TRBJ2-3; 13 bases align to TRBD2. Trimming cost V 4 bases and J 0 bases; bases outside gene matches: 4. The germline V gene encodes CDR1 ENHRY and CDR2 SYGVKD. The CDR3 loop spans 17 amino acids. The CDR3 loop reads CAISGTSGGTSTDTQYF. The CDR3 nucleotides read TGTGCCATCAGTGGGACTAGCGGGGGTACTAGCACAGATACGCAGTATTTT.

Within the sample, this clonotype is medium-sized. The genes are TRBV5-1 and TRBJ1-1; D may be TRBD1 (6 bases). The CDR3 is 15 amino acids. Trimming took 4 bases from V and 4 from J, leaving 17 bases between them. Germline loops: CDR1 SGHRS, CDR2 YFSETQ. CDR3 bases: TGCGCCAGCAGCAGCCGGACGGGGGCCAGCACTGAAGCTTTCTTT. This encodes CASSSRTGASTEAFF.

This clonotype was observed a few times. This rearrangement joins TRBV20-1 to TRBJ1-5; D not resolved. This CDR3 spans 12 amino acids. CDR1 and CDR2 (germline): DFQATT, SNEGSKA (reference sequence). Trimming took off 2 bases at V and 7 bases at J, with 9 bases between the two ends. This CDR3 reads CSARSFTQPQHF. DNA of the CDR3: TGCAGTGCTAGATCCTTCACCCAGCCCCAGCATTTT.

This clonotype was observed a few times. The chain couples TRBV6-2 or TRBV6-3 to TRBJ1-2; 9 positions agree with TRBD1. With 8 bases clipped from V and 7 bases from J, the junction kept 8 bases outside the gene matches. The CDR3 length is 13 residues. Germline V gene lookup returns CDR1 MNHEY and CDR2 SVGEGT. For the CDR3, the DNA is TGTGCCAGCGGTTTCCCGGGACAGGGTGGCTACACCTTC. It yields the protein CASGFPGQGGYTF.

The sample holds a few counts of this clonotype. The chain has TRBV7-2 and TRBJ2-3; TRBD2 matches at 7 bases. CDR1 SGHTA and CDR2 FQGNSA come from the germline V gene. V lost 1 base to trimming and J lost 6 bases; unmatched junction nucleotides: 10. The CDR3 runs 16 residues. The CDR3 spells CASSLVASGVGDTQYF. The CDR3 DNA reads as TGTGCCAGCAGCTTAGTGGCTAGCGGAGTAGGGGATACGCAGTATTTT.